This paragraph reports one T cell receptor beta chain. Time point given: pretreatment peripheral blood. The data were taken from a study of PD-L1 blockade in urothelial cancer. At the level of the study: Patients, treated from 2014 onward, received atezolizumab 1,200 mg intravenously every 3 weeks. Bladder-origin urothelial cancer in males covered about 90% of the roughly 30 patients.

Germline V gene sequence: CDR1 MDHEN, CDR2 SYDVKM. The J segment lost 8 bases and the V segment lost 6 bases, leaving 13 bases of the junction unmatched. This CDR3 is built from 15 residues. TCRdb's copy holds only in-frame clones and misses some; the assay was immunoSEQ multiplex PCR. The sample has some 120,000 clones; around 85% are singletons. The TCR sequence derives from a man between 50 and 59 years old with urothelial cancer. The chain employs TRBV28 and TRBJ2-1, with TRBD2 matching over 7 bases. The material sequenced was PBMCs, taken around atezolizumab (anti-PD-L1) treatment. The CDR3 sequence is CASRAVGGRSDEQFF. The CDR3 DNA is TGTGCCAGCAGGGCCGTTGGCGGGAGATCAGATGAGCAGTTCTTC.